This TCR beta chain came from a study of CD8 T cells in Susac syndrome. The germline gives CDR1 DFQATT, CDR2 SNEGSKA (reference sequence). Between the trimmed V and J ends, which lost 2 bases and 3 bases, there was a span of 10 bases. This CDR3 spans 13 amino acids. Reverse transcription used roughly 0.5 to 1 ug RNA and random hexamers. In TCRdb, the immunoSEQ multiplex PCR reads were re-called with MiXCR into one record per CDR3 protein. This table has approximately 150,000 distinct CDR3 sequences, approximately 94% appearing once. The sequence came from a human donor with multiple sclerosis. The sample taken for sequencing was CD4+ T cells from PBMCs. The chain couples TRBV20-1 to TRBJ2-5; maybe TRBD2 (6 bases). The CDR3 loop is CSARTGGKETQYF. The CDR3 nucleotides are TGCAGTGCTAGAACCGGGGGTAAAGAGACCCAGTACTTC.